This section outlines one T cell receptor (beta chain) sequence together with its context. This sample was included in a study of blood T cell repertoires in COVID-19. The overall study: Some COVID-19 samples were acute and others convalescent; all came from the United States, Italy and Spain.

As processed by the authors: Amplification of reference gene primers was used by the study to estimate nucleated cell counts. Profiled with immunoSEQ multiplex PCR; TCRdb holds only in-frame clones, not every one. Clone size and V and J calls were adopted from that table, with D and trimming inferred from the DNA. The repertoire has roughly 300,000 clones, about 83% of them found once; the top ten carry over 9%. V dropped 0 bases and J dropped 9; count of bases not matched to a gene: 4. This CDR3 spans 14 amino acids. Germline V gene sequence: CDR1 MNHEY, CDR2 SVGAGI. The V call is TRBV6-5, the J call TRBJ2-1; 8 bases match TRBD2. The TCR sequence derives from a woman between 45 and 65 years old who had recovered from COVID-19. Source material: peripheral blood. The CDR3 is CASSYSTSVGEQFF. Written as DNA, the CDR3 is TGTGCCAGCAGTTACTCGACTAGCGTGGGTGAGCAGTTCTTC.